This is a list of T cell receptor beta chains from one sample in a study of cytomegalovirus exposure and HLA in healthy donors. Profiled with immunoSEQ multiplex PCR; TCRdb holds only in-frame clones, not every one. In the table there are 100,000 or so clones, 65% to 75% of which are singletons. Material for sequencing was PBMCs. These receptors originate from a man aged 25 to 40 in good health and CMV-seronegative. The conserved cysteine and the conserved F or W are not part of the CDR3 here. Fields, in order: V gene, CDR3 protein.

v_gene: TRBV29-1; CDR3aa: SVTFQGLNYEQY
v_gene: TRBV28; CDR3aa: ASNFVGSGQFNQPQH
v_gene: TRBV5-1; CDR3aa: ASSLTEISTDTQY
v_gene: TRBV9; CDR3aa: ASSALYTNSPLH
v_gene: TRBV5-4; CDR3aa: ASSLVRASGGSEQETQY
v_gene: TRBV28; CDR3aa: ASSLTLSASNQPQH
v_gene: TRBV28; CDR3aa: ASSFPAGTANYEQY
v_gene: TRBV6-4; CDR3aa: ASSDGDLAPYNEQF
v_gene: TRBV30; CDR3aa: AFAGDGNQPQH
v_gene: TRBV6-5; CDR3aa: ASSKSGGTYEQY
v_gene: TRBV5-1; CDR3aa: ASSLEVIGGTREQY
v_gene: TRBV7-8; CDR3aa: ASSLDEADNSPLH
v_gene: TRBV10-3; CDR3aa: AISGDRGNEQF
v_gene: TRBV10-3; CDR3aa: AIGDVQY